This T cell receptor beta chain comes out of a study of shared clonotypes between healthy human individuals. This table comes from immunoSEQ multiplex PCR, and its TCRdb copy is limited to in-frame clones, with some not included. The profile covers about 1 million clones, with approximately 70% appearing a single time and 1.5% taken by the ten largest. V lost 5 bases, J lost 3 bases, and 19 bases stayed unmatched. CDR1 and CDR2 (germline): SGHVS, FQNEAQ. The CDR3 contains 18 residues. The receptor was derived from a man aged 18 to 35 in good health. The specimen sequenced was memory CD4+ T cells sorted from blood. The subset was: CD45RA-negative fraction. This rearrangement joins TRBV7-8 to TRBJ2-7; 7 bases match TRBD1. Here the CDR3 reads CASSRLGLRTGLRYEQYF. CDR3 DNA sequence: TGTGCCAGCAGCCGACTTGGATTGCGGACAGGCCTCCGCTACGAGCAGTACTTC.